This TCR beta chain stems from a study of blood T cell repertoires in COVID-19. The CDR3 contains 16 residues. V was cut by 0 bases and J by 7 bases, with 16 bases left in between. The germline V gene encodes CDR1 LGHNA and CDR2 YSLEER. Method: immunoSEQ multiplex PCR; TCRdb's copy keeps in-frame clones and lacks some. The table has 200,000 to 250,000 clones, 70% to 90% seen once; the top ten hold 10% to 15%. The sample taken for sequencing was peripheral blood. The chain links TRBV4-3 to TRBJ2-1; TRBD1 is a possible D gene (6 bases). This TCR was sampled from a young woman who had recovered from COVID-19. CDR3 in amino acids: CASSQDWGRGSNEQFF. CDR3 bases: TGCGCCAGCAGCCAAGACTGGGGGCGAGGAAGTAATGAGCAGTTCTTC.